The text below deals with one T cell receptor (beta chain). The antigen is undetermined. The data were taken from a study of cytomegalovirus exposure and HLA in healthy donors. This CDR3 comprises 16 residues. V gave up 3 bases and J gave up 1 base, with 17 bases separating them. Germline CDR1 reads SGHRS; CDR2 reads YFSETQ. Study results and limitations: Accurate HLA-A and HLA-B prediction from TCR beta sequences was reported for most subjects. HLA alleles were associated with 15,000 to 20,000 TCR beta sequences in a later analysis at 0.05 false discovery rate. In vitro experiments confirmed that three CMV-associated chains were specific for CMV antigens.

All the people who gave samples were healthy bone marrow donors. The PCR contained 60 Vbeta and 13 Jbeta primers. Generated by immunoSEQ multiplex PCR, the TCRdb table keeps only in-frame clones and is missing some. The sample lists some 110,000 clones, around 70% seen once, with 1.5% to 2% in the top ten. The sample comprised PBMCs. The source of this sequence is a young woman in good health and CMV-seronegative. This chain joins TRBV5-1 and TRBJ2-7, with a weak D call TRBD2 (6 bases). The CDR3 reads CASSSGVSRRSYEQYF. The CDR3 nucleotides read TGCGCCAGCAGCTCGGGGGTGTCTCGCAGGTCCTACGAGCAGTACTTC.